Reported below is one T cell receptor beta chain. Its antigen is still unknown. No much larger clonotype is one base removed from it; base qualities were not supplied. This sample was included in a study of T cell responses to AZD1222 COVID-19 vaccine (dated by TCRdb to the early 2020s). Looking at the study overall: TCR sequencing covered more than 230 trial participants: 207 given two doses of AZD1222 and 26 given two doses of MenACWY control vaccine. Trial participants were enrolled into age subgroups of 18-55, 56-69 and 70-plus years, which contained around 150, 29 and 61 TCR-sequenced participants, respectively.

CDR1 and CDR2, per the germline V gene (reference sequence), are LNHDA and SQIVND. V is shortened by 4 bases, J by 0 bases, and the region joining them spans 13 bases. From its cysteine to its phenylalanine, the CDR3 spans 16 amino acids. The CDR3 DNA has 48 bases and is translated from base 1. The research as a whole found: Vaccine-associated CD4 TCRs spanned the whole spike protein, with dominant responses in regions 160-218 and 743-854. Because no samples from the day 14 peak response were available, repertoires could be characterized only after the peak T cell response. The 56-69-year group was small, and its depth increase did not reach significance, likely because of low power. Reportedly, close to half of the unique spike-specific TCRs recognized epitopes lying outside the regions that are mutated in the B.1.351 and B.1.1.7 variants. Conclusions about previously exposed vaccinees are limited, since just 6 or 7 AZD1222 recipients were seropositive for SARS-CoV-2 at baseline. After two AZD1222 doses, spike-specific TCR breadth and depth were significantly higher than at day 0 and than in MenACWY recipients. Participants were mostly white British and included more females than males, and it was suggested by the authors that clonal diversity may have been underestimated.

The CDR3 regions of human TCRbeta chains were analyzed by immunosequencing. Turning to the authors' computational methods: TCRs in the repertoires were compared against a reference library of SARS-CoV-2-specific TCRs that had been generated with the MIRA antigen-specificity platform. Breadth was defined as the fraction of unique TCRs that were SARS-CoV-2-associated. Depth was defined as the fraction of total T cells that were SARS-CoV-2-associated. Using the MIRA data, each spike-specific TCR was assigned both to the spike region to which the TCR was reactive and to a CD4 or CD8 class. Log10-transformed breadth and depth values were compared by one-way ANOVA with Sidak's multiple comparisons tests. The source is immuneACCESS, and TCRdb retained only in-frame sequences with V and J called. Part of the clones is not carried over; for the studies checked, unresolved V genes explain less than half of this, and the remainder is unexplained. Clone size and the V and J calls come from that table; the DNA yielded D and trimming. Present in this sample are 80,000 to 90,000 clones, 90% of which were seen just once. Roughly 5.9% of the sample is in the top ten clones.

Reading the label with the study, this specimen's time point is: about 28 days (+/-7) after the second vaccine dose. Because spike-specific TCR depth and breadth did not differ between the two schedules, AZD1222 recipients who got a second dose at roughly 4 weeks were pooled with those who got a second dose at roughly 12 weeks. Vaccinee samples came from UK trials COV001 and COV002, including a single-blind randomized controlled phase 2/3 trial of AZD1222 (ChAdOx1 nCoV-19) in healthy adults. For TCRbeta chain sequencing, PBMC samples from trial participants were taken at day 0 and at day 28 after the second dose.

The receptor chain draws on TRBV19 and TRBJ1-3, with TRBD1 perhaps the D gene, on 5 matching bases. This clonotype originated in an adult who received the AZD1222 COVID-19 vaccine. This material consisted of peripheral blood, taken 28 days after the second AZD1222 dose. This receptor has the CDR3 CASSTRDLGSGNTIYF. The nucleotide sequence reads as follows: TGTGCCAGTAGTACGCGGGACCTAGGCTCTGGAAACACCATATATTTT.